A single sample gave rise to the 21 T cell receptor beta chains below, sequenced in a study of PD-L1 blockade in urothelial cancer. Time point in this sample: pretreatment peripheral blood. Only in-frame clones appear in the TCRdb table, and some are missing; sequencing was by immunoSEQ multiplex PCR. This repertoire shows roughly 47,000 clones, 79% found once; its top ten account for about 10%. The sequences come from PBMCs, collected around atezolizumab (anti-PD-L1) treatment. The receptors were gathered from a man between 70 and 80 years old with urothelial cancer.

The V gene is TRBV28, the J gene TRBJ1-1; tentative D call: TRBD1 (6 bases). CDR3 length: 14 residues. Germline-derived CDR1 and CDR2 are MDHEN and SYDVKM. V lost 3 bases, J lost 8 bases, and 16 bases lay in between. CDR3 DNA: TGTGCCAGCAGTTTCGGGGGGCTCCTAAGGGAAGCTTTCTTT. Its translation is CASSFGGLLREAFF.

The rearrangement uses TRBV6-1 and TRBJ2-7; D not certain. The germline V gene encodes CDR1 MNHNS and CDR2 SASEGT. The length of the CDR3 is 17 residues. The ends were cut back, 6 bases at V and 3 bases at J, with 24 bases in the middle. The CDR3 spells CASREPLSEPMFYEQYF. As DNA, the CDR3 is TGTGCCAGCAGGGAACCCCTATCGGAGCCCATGTTCTACGAGCAGTACTTC.

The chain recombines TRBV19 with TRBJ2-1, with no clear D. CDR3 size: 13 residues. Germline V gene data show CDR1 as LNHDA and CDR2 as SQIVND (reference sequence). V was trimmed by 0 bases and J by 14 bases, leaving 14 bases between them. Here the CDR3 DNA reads TGTGCCAGTAGTATAGATCCCAACACCCCGAAGTTCTTC. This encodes CASSIDPNTPKFF.

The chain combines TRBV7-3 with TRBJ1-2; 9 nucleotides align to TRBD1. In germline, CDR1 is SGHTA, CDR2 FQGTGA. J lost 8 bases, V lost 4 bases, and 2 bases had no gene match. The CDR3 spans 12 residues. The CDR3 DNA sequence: TGTGCCAGCAGCTCGGGACAGGGAGGCTACACCTTC. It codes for CASSSGQGGYTF.

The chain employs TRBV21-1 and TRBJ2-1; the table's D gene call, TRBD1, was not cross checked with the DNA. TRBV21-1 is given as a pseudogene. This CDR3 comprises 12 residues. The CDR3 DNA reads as TGTGCCAGCAGCAGGAAGGGGCCCTATTCGTTCTTC. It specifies CASSRKGPYSFF.

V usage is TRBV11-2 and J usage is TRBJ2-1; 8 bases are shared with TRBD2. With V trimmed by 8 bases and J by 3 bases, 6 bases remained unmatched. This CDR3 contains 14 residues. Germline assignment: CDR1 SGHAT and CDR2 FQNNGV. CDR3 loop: CASLAGSDYNEQFF. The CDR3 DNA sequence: TGTGCCAGCTTAGCGGGGTCGGACTACAATGAGCAGTTCTTC. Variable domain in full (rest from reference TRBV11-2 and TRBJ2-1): EAGVAQSPRYKIIEKRQSVAFWCNPISGHATLYWYQQILGQGPKLLIQFQNNGVVDDSQLPKDRFSAERLKGVDSTLKIQPAKLEDSAVYLCASLAGSDYNEQFFGPGTRLTVL.

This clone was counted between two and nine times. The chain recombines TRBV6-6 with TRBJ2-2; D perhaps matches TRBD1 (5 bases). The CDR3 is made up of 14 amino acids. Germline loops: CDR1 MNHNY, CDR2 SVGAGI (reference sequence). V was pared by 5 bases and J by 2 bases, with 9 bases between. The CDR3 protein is CASSATVNTGELFF. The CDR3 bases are TGTGCCAGCAGTGCGACAGTTAACACCGGGGAGCTGTTTTTT.

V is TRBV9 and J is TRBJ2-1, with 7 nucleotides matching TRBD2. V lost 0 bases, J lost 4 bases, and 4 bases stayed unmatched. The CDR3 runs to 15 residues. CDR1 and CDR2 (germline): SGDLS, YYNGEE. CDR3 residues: CASSVAERGYNEQFF. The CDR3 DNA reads TGTGCCAGCAGCGTAGCAGAGCGGGGTTACAATGAGCAGTTCTTC.

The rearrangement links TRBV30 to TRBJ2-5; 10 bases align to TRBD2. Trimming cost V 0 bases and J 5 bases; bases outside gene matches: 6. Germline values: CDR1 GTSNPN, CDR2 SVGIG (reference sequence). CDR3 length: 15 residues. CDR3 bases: TGTGCCTGGAGTGTAGGGCTAGCGGGAGCGGAGACCCAGTACTTC. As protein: CAWSVGLAGAETQYF.

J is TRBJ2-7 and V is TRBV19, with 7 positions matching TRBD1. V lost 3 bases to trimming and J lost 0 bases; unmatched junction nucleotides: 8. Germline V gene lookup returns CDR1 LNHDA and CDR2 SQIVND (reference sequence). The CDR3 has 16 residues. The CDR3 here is CASSIRETGSSYEQYF. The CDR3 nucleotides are TGTGCCAGTAGTATCCGCGAGACAGGGAGCTCCTACGAGCAGTACTTC.

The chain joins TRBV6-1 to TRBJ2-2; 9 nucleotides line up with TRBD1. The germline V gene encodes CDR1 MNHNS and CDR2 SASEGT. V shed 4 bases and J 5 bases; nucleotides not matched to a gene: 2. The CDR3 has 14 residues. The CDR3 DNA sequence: TGTGCCAGCAGTGGGGACAGGGAGACCGGGGAGCTGTTTTTT. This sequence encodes CASSGDRETGELFF.

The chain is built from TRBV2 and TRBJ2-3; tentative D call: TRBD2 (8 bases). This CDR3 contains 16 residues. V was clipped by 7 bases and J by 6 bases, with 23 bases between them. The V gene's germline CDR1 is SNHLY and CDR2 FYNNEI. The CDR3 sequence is CASTQGEAGVLDTQYF. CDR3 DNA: TGTGCCAGCACCCAGGGGGAAGCGGGAGTTTTGGATACGCAGTATTTT.

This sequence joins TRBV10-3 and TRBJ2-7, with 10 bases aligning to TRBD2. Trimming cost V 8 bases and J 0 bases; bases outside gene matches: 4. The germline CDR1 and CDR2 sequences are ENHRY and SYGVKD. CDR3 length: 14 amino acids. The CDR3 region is CAIGRTSGSYEQYF. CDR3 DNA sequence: TGTGCCATCGGGAGGACTAGCGGCTCCTACGAGCAGTACTTC.

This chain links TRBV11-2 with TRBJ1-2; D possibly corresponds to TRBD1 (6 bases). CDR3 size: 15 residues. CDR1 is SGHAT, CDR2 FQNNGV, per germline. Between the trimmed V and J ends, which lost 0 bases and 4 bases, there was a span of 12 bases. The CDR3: CASSLDLEGGYGYTF. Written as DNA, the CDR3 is TGTGCCAGCAGCTTAGATCTAGAAGGGGGCTATGGCTACACCTTC.

Here the CDR3 DNA reads TGTGCCAGCAGTTTATTGGGACTAGCGGGGGGTATCGGAGTAGAGACCCAGTACTTC. Translating it yields CASSLLGLAGGIGVETQYF. The rearrangement links TRBV27 to TRBJ2-5, with TRBD2 matching 15 bases. The CDR3 contains 19 residues. The germline V gene has CDR1 MNHEY and CDR2 SMNVEV (reference sequence). Trimming removed 1 base from V and 4 bases from J; junction bases left unmatched: 10.

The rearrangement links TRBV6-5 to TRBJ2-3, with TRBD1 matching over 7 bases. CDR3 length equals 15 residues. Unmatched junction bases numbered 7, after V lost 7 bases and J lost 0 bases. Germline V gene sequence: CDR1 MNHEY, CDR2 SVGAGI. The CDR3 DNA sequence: TGTGCCAGCACTAACAGGGGTGGAAGCACAGATACGCAGTATTTT. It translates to CASTNRGGSTDTQYF.

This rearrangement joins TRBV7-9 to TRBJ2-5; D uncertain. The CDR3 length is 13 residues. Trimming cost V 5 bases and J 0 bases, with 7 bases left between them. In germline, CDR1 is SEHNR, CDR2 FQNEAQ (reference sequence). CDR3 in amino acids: CASSRSNQETQYF. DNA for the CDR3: TGTGCCAGCAGCAGGAGTAACCAAGAGACCCAGTACTTC.

The CDR3 coding sequence is TGTGCCAGCAGCGTACCCCCGGCGGACTATGGCTACACCTTC. It encodes CASSVPPADYGYTF. The chain recombines TRBV5-4 with TRBJ1-2; D not certain. V was trimmed by 4 bases and J by 3 bases, leaving 13 bases between them. The CDR3 is 14 amino acids. Germline V lookup: CDR1 SGHNT, CDR2 YYREEE (reference sequence).

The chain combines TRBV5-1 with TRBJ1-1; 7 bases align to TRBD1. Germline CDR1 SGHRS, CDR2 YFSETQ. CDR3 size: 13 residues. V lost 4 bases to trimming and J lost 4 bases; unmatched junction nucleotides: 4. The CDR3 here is CASSIGGGTEAFF. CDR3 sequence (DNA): TGCGCCAGCAGCATAGGGGGCGGCACTGAAGCTTTCTTT.

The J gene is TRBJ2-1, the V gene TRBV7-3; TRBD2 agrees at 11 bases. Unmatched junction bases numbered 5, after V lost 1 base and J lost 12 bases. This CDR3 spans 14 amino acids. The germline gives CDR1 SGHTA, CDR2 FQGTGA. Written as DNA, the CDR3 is TGTGCCAGCAGCTTAATGGGACTAGCGGACACGCAGTTCTTC. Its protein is CASSLMGLADTQFF.

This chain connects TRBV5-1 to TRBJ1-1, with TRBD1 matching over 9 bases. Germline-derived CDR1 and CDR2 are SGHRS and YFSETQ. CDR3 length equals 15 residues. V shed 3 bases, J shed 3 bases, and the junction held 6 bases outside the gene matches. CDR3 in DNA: TGCGCCAGCAGCTCCACTACAGGGGGCGACACTGAAGCTTTCTTT. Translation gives CASSSTTGGDTEAFF.